The sequence of this TCR beta chain was determined in a study of blood T cell repertoires in COVID-19. The assay was immunoSEQ multiplex PCR, and TCRdb's table has in-frame clones only and misses some. The table shows roughly 240,000 clones, with more than 75% occurring only once. V was shortened by 4 bases and J by 0 bases, with 10 bases between the two germline ends. CDR1 is LNHDA and CDR2 is SQIVND in the germline V gene (reference sequence). The CDR3 sequence is 15 residues long. This TCR was recovered from a woman younger than 45 who had recovered from COVID-19. The V and J genes are TRBV19 and TRBJ1-5; D gene ambiguous. The sequenced material came from peripheral blood. CDR3 region: CASSSHSNSNQPQHF. CDR3 nucleotide sequence: TGTGCCAGTAGTAGCCACAGCAATAGCAATCAGCCCCAGCATTTT. Full variable domain (rest looked up from reference TRBV19 and TRBJ1-5): DGGITQSPKYLFRKEGQNVTLSCEQNLNHDAMYWYRQDPGQGLRLIYYSQIVNDFQKGDIAEGYSVSREKKESFPLTVTSAQKNPTAFYLCASSSHSNSNQPQHFGDGTRLSIL.